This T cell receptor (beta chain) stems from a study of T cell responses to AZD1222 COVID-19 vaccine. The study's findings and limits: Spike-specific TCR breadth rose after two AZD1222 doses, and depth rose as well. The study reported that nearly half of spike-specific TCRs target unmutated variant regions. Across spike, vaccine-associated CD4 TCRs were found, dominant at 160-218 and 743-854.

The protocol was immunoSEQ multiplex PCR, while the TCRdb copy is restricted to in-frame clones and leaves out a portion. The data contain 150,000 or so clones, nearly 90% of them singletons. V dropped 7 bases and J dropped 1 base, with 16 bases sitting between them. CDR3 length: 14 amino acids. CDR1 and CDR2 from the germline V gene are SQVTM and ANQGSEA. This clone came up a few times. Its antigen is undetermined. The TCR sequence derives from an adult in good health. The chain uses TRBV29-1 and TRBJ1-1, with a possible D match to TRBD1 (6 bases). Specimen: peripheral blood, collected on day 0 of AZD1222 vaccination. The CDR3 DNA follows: TGCAGCGCTGGCCCTGGACAGACGAACACTGAAGCTTTCTTT. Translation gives CSAGPGQTNTEAFF.